This TCR beta chain originates from a study of blood T cells in healthy people across ages. Overall study results and limits: TCR beta diversity, measured per million T cells, fell in a roughly linear way with age.

Notes on this clonotype: As yet, its antigen is unknown.

The germline V gene encodes CDR1 KGHDR and CDR2 SFDVKD. Trimming pared 0 bases from V and 7 bases from J, leaving 9 bases between. This CDR3 region has 13 residues. A second PCR of about 6 to 12 cycles used a sample-barcoded 5' primer and a J-beta primer mix. One entry per CDR3 protein, called by TCRdb with MiXCR from the 5' RACE reads. The sample yields 1.5 million to 2 million distinct CDR3 sequences, 40% to 55% seen once. The draw of peripheral blood yielded ten milliliters from each donor. Sequencing input: blood. The chain carries TRBV24-1 and TRBJ2-7; D gene ambiguous. The TCR comes from a woman aged 40-49 years in good health. This CDR3 is CATSDLHQREQYF. The CDR3 bases are TGTGCCACCAGTGATTTGCACCAGAGGGAGCAGTACTTC.